Here is one T cell receptor beta chain with its context. The antigen is unknown. Sequencing was performed with immunoSEQ multiplex PCR; in TCRdb, only in-frame clones are kept and a portion is missing. The sample lists under 130,000 clones, roughly 90% seen once, with roughly 19% in the top ten. Stated time point: cycle 4 day 1 (C4D1), after less than 7 weeks of nivolumab. Every patient was affected by relapse after autologous stem cell transplantation, while exposure to brentuximab vedotin was not uniform. These data are taken from a study of PD-1 blockade in classical Hodgkin lymphoma. The study's findings and limits: Patients with a complete response exhibited baseline diversity comparable to newly diagnosed patients. Lower baseline TCR diversity was reported for newly diagnosed patients than for healthy donors.

With 6 bases clipped from V and 2 bases from J, the junction kept 5 bases outside the gene matches. Germline CDR1 and CDR2: MNHEY and SMNVEV (reference sequence). The length of the CDR3 is 14 residues. The receptor's source is a human donor with classical Hodgkin lymphoma. The chain has TRBV27 and TRBJ2-7; 9 nucleotides match TRBD1. This specimen was peripheral blood mononuclear cells (PBMCs), taken before the fourth cycle of nivolumab. The CDR3 region is CASSGTGKPYEQYF. The CDR3 DNA reads as TGTGCCAGCAGCGGGACAGGGAAACCCTACGAGCAGTACTTC.